One sample yielded the 20 T cell receptor beta chains listed below, sequenced in a study of T cells in Graves' hyperthyroidism and ophthalmopathy. Amplified TCR beta CDR3 regions derived from RNA transcripts. HTBI primers were used for first-round RT-PCR of the TCR CDR3. TCRdb re-analysed the multiplex PCR reads in MiXCR, keeping a single row per CDR3 protein. The sample lists about 500,000 distinct CDR3 sequences, roughly 14% seen once, with around 17% in the top ten. Sequenced material: blood. These receptors were obtained from a woman aged 18-30 years with Graves' hyperthyroidism.

This clonotype was counted between two and nine times. The V gene is TRBV6-2 or TRBV6-3, the J gene TRBJ2-1, with D tentatively TRBD1 or TRBD2 (5 bases each). The germline V and J ends were trimmed by 4 bases and 14 bases, with 18 bases remaining between them. This CDR3 spans 13 amino acids. Germline-derived CDR1 and CDR2 are MNHEY and SVGEGT. This chain's CDR3 is CASSFFSGGWEFF. The DNA of the CDR3 is TGTGCCAGCAGTTTCTTCTCTGGGGGTTGGGAGTTCTTC.

CDR3 amino acids: CASSRDEFPGNTIYF. DNA for the CDR3: TGTGCCAGCAGTAGGGACGAATTTCCTGGAAACACCATATATTTT. The J gene is TRBJ1-3, the V gene TRBV7-9; maybe TRBD1 (5 bases). Trimming removed 6 bases at V and 2 bases at J, with 14 bases between. The CDR3 extends over 15 amino acids. Per the germline V gene, CDR1 is SEHNR and CDR2 is FQNEAQ (reference sequence).

This clonotype was recorded many times. The V call is TRBV12-3 or TRBV12-4, the J call TRBJ1-2; no firm D call. Trimming took 6 bases from V and 2 from J, leaving 7 bases between them. The CDR3 spans 12 residues. CDR3 loop: CASSAGNYGYTF. In nucleotides, the CDR3 is TGTGCCAGCAGCGCGGGGAACTATGGCTACACCTTC.

This clonotype was observed many times. V gene TRBV25-1 combines with J gene TRBJ2-5; 8 nucleotides match TRBD1. V lost 3 bases, J lost 4 bases, and 7 bases stayed unmatched. The CDR3 spans 15 residues. The V gene's germline CDR1 is MGHDK and CDR2 SYGVNS. CDR3 DNA sequence: TGTGCCAGCAGTGACCTACAGGGGGTCGGAGAGACCCAGTACTTC. It encodes CASSDLQGVGETQYF.

This clonotype came up many times. The chain uses TRBV6-5 and TRBJ1-6, with 7 bases aligning to TRBD1. The V and J ends lost 0 bases and 7 bases, in that order; junction bases with no gene match: 3. The germline V gene has CDR1 MNHEY and CDR2 SVGAGI. This CDR3 has 15 residues. CDR3 nucleotides: TGTGCCAGCAGTTACTCTCAGGGGGGAAATTCACCCCTCCACTTT. Its protein is CASSYSQGGNSPLHF.

This rearrangement joins TRBV12-5 to TRBJ1-2, with 9 bases matching TRBD1. Trimming took 0 bases from V and 2 from J; bases not matched to a gene: 7. The CDR3 is 17 amino acids. Per germline, CDR1 LGHNT and CDR2 FRNRAP. CDR3 bases: TGTGCTAGTGGTTTGGTCCCCGGACAGGGGCAGAACTATGGCTACACCTTC. Protein sequence: CASGLVPGQGQNYGYTF. The whole variable domain, remainder taken from reference TRBV12-5 and TRBJ1-2, is DARVTQTPRHKVTEMGQEVTMRCQPILGHNTVFWYRQTMMQGLELLAYFRNRAPLDDSGMPKDRFSAEMPDATLATLKIQPSEPRDSAVYFCASGLVPGQGQNYGYTFGSGTRLTVV.

This clonotype was counted at least ten times. The chain uses TRBV12-3 or TRBV12-4 and TRBJ2-3; D possibly matches TRBD1 or TRBD2 (5 bases each). This CDR3 comprises 16 residues. Trimming cost V 2 bases and J 2 bases, with 14 bases left between them. CDR3 region: CASSLYSGTNTDTQYF. As DNA, the CDR3 is TGTGCCAGCAGTTTATATTCCGGGACCAACACAGATACGCAGTATTTT.

The V call is TRBV7-3, the J call TRBJ2-2; 7 nucleotides match TRBD1. The V segment lost 5 bases and the J segment 2 bases; nucleotides outside the gene matches: 11. Germline assignment: CDR1 SGHTA and CDR2 FQGTGA. The CDR3 totals 17 residues. The CDR3 DNA follows: TGTGCCAGCAGCGTACAGGGGACCTACCACAACACCGGGGAGCTGTTTTTT. Its translation is CASSVQGTYHNTGELFF.

This clonotype was picked up many times. J is TRBJ1-2 and V is TRBV7-8; no definite D call. This CDR3 comprises 12 residues. The V gene lost 1 base and the J gene lost 1 base, with 1 base spanning the gap. Looked up from germline, CDR1 is SGHVS and CDR2 is FQNEAQ. This CDR3 reads CASSLVNYGYTF. The CDR3 DNA is TGTGCCAGCAGCTTAGTTAACTATGGCTACACCTTC.

The J gene is TRBJ1-6, the V gene TRBV11-2; D possibly corresponds to TRBD1 (6 bases). Deletions cut 1 base from V and 8 bases from J, with 15 bases between. This CDR3 is 16 amino acids long. Germline-derived CDR1 and CDR2 are SGHAT and FQNNGV. CDR3 loop: CASSLVLGARDSPLHF. CDR3 DNA: TGTGCCAGCAGCTTAGTGCTGGGGGCAAGGGATTCACCCCTCCACTTT.

This clonotype showed up just a few times. The chain is built from TRBV10-3 and TRBJ1-3; TRBD1 matches 7 bases. The CDR3 sequence is 15 residues long. J lost 1 base, V lost 11 bases, and 11 bases had no gene match. CDR1 and CDR2 from the germline V gene are ENHRY and SYGVKD. The CDR3 here is CAARGAGLSGNTIYF. In DNA form, the CDR3 reads TGTGCCGCCAGGGGGGCAGGACTTTCTGGAAACACCATATATTTT.

This clonotype was observed at least ten times. The chain employs TRBV11-3 and TRBJ2-5; a possible D gene is TRBD2 (6 bases). The length of the CDR3 is 14 residues. CDR1 is SGHNT, CDR2 YENEEA, per germline. V shed 2 bases and J shed 5 bases, with 12 bases lying between them. CDR3 in amino acids: CASSLTGERETQYF. CDR3 nucleotides: TGTGCCAGCAGCTTAACGGGAGAGCGGGAGACCCAGTACTTC.

This clonotype was observed a few times. This chain connects TRBV19 to TRBJ1-4; TRBD1 matches 7 bases. The germline gives CDR1 LNHDA, CDR2 SQIVND (reference sequence). The CDR3 runs 16 residues. V trimming: 1 base; J trimming: 7 bases; junction bases outside the gene matches: 9. CDR3 amino acids: CASSIVGERGLEKLFF. The CDR3 DNA sequence: TGTGCCAGTAGTATAGTAGGGGAGAGGGGGCTTGAAAAACTGTTTTTT.

This clonotype appeared many times. J is TRBJ2-7 and V is TRBV11-3; 13 bases line up with TRBD2. Germline CDR1 reads SGHNT; CDR2 reads YENEEA. The junction had 6 bases not matched to a gene; V was cut back by 4 bases and J by 12 bases. This CDR3 region has 13 residues. The CDR3 coding sequence is TGTGCCAGCAGCTCACGAACTAGCGGGAGGGCGTACTTC. Translated, it gives CASSSRTSGRAYF.

In this sample, this clonotype turned up many times. The V call is TRBV11-2, the J call TRBJ1-1; D gene ambiguous. The CDR3 is 14 residues long. Germline V gene sequence: CDR1 SGHAT, CDR2 FQNNGV. Between the trimmed V and J ends, which lost 1 base and 0 bases, there was a span of 6 bases. The CDR3 sequence: CASSLGGMNTEAFF. As DNA, the CDR3 is TGTGCCAGCAGCTTAGGAGGGATGAACACTGAAGCTTTCTTT.

The chain joins TRBV3-1 to TRBJ1-2; 7 bases agree with TRBD1. CDR3 length equals 14 residues. V gave up 3 bases and J gave up 8 bases; unmatched junction bases: 9. Germline-derived CDR1 and CDR2 are LGHDT and YNNKEL (reference sequence). CDR3 coding DNA: TGTGCCAGCAGCCATTCTGACAGGGATGCCGGCTACACCTTC. Translation gives CASSHSDRDAGYTF.

This clonotype came up a few times. The V call is TRBV9, the J call TRBJ2-7; no reliable D call. V was shortened by 1 base and J by 6 bases, with 14 bases between the two germline ends. Germline V gene data show CDR1 as SGDLS and CDR2 as YYNGEE. This CDR3 has 14 amino acids. The CDR3 region is CASSVSSLSAEQYF. Here the CDR3 DNA reads TGTGCCAGCAGCGTATCTTCTCTCTCCGCCGAGCAGTACTTC.

This clonotype appeared many times. The V call is TRBV11-2, the J call TRBJ2-7; TRBD1 matches at 10 bases. Germline CDR1 is SGHAT and CDR2 is FQNNGV. The trim removed 2 bases at V and 2 bases at J, leaving 6 bases unmatched. CDR3 size: 16 residues. DNA of the CDR3: TGTGCCAGCAGCTTAAGGGGGGGGACAGGGGCCTACGAGCAGTACGTC. It translates to CASSLRGGTGAYEQYV.

This chain links TRBV7-2 with TRBJ2-1, with D perhaps matching TRBD1 (6 bases). Germline lookup yields CDR1 SGHTA and CDR2 FQGNSA. This CDR3 contains 14 residues. V lost 6 bases and J lost 8, with 17 bases in between. The CDR3 here is CASRRGIGVYEQFF. The CDR3 DNA is TGTGCCAGCAGGAGGGGGATCGGGGTGTATGAGCAGTTCTTC.

This clonotype was detected many times. The chain links TRBV18 to TRBJ2-2; D might be TRBD2 (6 bases). The ends were cut back, 2 bases at V and 6 bases at J, with 16 bases in the middle. This CDR3 has 16 residues. Germline V gives CDR1 KGHSH, CDR2 LQKENI. The CDR3 is CASSPNRAGTSGELFF. The CDR3 DNA reads as TGTGCCAGCTCACCAAACCGGGCGGGGACCTCCGGGGAGCTGTTTTTT.